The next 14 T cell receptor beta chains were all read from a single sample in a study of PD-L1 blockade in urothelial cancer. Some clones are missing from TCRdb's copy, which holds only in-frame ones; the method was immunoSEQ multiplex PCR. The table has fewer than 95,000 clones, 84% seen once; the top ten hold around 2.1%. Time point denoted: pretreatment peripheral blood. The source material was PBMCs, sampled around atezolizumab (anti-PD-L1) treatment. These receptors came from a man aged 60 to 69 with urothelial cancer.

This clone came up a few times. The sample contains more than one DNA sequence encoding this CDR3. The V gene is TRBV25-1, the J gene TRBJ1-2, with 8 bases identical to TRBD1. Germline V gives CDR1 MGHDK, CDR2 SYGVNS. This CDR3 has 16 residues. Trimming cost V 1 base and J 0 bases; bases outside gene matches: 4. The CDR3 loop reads CASSELGTGANYGYTF. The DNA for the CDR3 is TGTGCCAGCAGTGAATTGGGGACAGGAGCTAACTATGGCTACACCTTC.

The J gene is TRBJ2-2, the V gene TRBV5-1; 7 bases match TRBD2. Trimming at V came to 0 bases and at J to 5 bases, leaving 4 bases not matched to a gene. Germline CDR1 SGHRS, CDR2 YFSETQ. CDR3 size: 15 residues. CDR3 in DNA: TGCGCCAGCAGCTTGGCGTCTAGCGGAACCGGGGAGCTGTTTTTT. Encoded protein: CASSLASSGTGELFF.

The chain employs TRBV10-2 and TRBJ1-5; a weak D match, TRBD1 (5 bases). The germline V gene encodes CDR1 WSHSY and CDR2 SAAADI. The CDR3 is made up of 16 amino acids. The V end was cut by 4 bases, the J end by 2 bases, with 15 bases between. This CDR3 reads CASSAKIGVGNQPQHF. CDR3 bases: TGCGCCAGCAGTGCCAAAATAGGGGTGGGCAATCAGCCCCAGCATTTT.

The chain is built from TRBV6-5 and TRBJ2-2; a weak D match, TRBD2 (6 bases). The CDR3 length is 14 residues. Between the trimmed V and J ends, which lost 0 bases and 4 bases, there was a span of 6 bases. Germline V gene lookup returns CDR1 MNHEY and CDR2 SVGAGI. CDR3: CASSYSEGTGELFF. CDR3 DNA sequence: TGTGCCAGCAGTTACTCGGAGGGCACCGGGGAGCTGTTTTTT.

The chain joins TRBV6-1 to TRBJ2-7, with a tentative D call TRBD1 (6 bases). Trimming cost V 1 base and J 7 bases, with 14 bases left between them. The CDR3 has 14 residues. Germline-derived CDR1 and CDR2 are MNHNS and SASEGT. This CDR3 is CASSEDRVNGEQYF. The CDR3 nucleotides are TGTGCCAGCAGTGAAGACAGGGTAAACGGTGAGCAGTACTTC.

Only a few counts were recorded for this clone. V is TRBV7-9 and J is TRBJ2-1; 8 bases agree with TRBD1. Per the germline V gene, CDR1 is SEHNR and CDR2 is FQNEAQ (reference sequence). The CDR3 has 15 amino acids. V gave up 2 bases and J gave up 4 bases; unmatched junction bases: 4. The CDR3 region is CASSLTDREYNEQFF. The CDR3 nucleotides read TGTGCCAGCAGCTTAACGGACAGGGAGTACAATGAGCAGTTCTTC.

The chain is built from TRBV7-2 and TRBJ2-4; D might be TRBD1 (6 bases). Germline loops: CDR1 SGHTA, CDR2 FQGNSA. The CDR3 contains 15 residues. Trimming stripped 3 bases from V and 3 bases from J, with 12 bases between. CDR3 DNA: TGTGCCAGCAGCTTCCAGGACAGCGACAAAAACATTCAGTACTTC. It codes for CASSFQDSDKNIQYF.

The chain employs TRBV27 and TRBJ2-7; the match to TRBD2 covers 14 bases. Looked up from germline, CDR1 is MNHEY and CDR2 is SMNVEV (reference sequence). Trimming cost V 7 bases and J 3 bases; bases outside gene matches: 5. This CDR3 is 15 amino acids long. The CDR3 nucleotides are TGTGCCAGCACGGGTGGACTAGCGGGAGGCTACGAGCAGTACTTC. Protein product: CASTGGLAGGYEQYF.

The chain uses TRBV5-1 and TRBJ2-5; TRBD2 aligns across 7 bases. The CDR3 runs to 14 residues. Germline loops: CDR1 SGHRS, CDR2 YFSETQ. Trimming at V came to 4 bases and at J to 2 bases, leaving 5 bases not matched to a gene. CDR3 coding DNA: TGCGCCAGCAGCCCGGTGGGGGGGCAAGAGACCCAGTACTTC. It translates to CASSPVGGQETQYF.

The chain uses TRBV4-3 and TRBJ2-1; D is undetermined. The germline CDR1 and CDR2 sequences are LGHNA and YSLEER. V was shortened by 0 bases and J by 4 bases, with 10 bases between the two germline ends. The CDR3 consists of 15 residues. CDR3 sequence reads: CASSQDHNRYNEQFF. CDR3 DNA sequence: TGCGCCAGCAGCCAAGACCATAACCGGTACAATGAGCAGTTCTTC.

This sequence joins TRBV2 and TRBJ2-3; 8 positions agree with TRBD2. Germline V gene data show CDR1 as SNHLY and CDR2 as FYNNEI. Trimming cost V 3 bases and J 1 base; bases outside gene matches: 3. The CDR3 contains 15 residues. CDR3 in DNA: TGTGCCAGCAGTGACCCAGCGGGGGGCACAGATACGCAGTATTTT. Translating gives CASSDPAGGTDTQYF.

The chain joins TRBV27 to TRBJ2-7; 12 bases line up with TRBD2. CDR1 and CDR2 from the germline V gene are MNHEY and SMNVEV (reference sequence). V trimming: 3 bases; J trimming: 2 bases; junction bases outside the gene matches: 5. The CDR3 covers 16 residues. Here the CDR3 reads CASSLLLAGGTYEQYF. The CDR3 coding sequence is TGTGCCAGCAGTTTGCTACTAGCGGGAGGTACCTACGAGCAGTACTTC.

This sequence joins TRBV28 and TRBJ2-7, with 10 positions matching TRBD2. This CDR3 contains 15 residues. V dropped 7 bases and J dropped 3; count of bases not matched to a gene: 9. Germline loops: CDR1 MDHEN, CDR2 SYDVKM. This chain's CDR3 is CASIPSASGSYEQYF. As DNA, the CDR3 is TGTGCCAGCATCCCTTCGGCTAGCGGGAGCTACGAGCAGTACTTC.

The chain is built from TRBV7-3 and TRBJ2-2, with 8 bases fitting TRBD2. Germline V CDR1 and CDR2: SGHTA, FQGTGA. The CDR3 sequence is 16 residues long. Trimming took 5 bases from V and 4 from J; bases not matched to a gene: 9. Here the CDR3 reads CASSRPGGGLTGELFF. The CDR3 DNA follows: TGTGCCAGCAGCCGCCCGGGGGGGGGCCTCACCGGGGAGCTGTTTTTT.